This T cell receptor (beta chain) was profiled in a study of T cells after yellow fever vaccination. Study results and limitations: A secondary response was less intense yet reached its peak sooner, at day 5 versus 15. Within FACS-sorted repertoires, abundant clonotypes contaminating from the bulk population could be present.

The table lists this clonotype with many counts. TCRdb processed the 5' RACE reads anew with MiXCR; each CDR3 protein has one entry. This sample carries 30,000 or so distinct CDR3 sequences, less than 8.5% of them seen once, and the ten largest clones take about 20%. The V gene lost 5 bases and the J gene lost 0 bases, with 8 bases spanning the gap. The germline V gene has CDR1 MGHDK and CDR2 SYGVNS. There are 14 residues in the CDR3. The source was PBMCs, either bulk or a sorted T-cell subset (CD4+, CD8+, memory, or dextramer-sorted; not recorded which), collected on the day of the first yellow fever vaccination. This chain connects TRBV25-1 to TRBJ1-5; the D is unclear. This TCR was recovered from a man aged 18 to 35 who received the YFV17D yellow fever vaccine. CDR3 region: CASSQTDSNQPQHF. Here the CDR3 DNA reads TGTGCCAGCAGTCAGACGGATAGCAATCAGCCCCAGCATTTT.